Following are 18 T cell receptor beta chains from one sample sequenced in a study of blood T cell repertoires in COVID-19. The protocol was immunoSEQ multiplex PCR, while the TCRdb copy is restricted to in-frame clones and leaves out a portion. In the table there are 150,000 to 200,000 clones, 80% to 90% of which are singletons. The source material was peripheral blood. These receptors were collected from a human donor with active or convalescent COVID-19. The donor label of this sample is uncertain.

The chain joins TRBV4-2 to TRBJ2-7; D is possibly TRBD2 (6 bases). The V end lost 0 bases, the J end lost 0 bases, and 9 bases lay between the germline ends. This CDR3 is built from 15 residues. CDR1 is LGHNA, CDR2 YNFKEQ, per germline. The CDR3 nucleotides read TGTGCCAGCAGCCAAGAAGGAGGGAGCTCCTACGAGCAGTACTTC. It yields the protein CASSQEGGSSYEQYF.

The rearrangement joins TRBV5-1 to TRBJ2-1, with TRBD1 matching 12 bases. After removal of 7 bases from V and 6 bases from J, the junction contained 5 bases not matched to a gene. The CDR3 has 14 residues. Germline V gene sequence: CDR1 SGHRS, CDR2 YFSETQ. CDR3 DNA sequence: TGCGCCAGCGCCGGGACAGGGGGCCCCAATGAGCAGTTCTTC. This encodes CASAGTGGPNEQFF.

This sequence joins TRBV3-1 (or the pseudogene TRBV3-2) and TRBJ2-1, with a possible D match to TRBD2 (7 bases). V shed 6 bases and J shed 7 bases, with 28 bases lying between them. This CDR3 contains 18 residues. Germline V gene data show CDR1 as LGHDT and CDR2 as YNNKEL (reference sequence). The CDR3 sequence: CASSTLASQGGGPNEQFF. CDR3 nucleotides: TGTGCCAGCAGTACCCTAGCCAGCCAAGGGGGGGGGCCAAATGAGCAGTTCTTC.

V is TRBV7-3 and J is TRBJ2-1, with TRBD2 matching over 8 bases. The CDR3 extends over 16 amino acids. V was clipped by 4 bases and J by 3 bases; unmatched bases: 8. The germline V gene has CDR1 SGHTA and CDR2 FQGTGA. CDR3 amino acids: CASSSNGRAIYNEQFF. The CDR3 DNA reads TGTGCCAGCAGCTCGAACGGGAGGGCCATCTACAATGAGCAGTTCTTC.

The V and J genes are TRBV12-3 or TRBV12-4 and TRBJ2-2; unclear D gene. This CDR3 comprises 12 residues. Trimming took off 3 bases at V and 7 bases at J, with 6 bases between the two ends. The CDR3 here is CASSLRRGELFF. The CDR3 DNA is TGTGCCAGCAGTTTGAGGCGCGGGGAGCTGTTTTTT.

The chain carries TRBV5-6 and TRBJ2-4, with D unclear. The CDR3 contains 14 residues. Trimming removed 3 bases at V and 1 base at J, with 8 bases between. CDR1 and CDR2 (germline): SGHDT, YYEEEE. The DNA for the CDR3 is TGTGCCAGCAGCTCAGCAGGTGCCAAAAACATTCAGTACTTC. This encodes CASSSAGAKNIQYF.

V gene TRBV6-5 combines with J gene TRBJ1-2; TRBD1 is a possible D gene (5 bases). Germline assignment: CDR1 MNHEY and CDR2 SVGAGI. The V end was cut by 8 bases, the J end by 2 bases, with 9 bases between. The CDR3 covers 12 residues. Here the CDR3 reads CASRTSNYGYTF. Here the CDR3 DNA reads TGTGCCAGCCGGACATCCAACTATGGCTACACCTTC.

J is TRBJ1-2 and V is TRBV28; D gene unclear. From germline, CDR1 is MDHEN and CDR2 SYDVKM. The CDR3 is 13 residues long. Trimming removed 2 bases from V and 4 bases from J, with 8 bases in between. The CDR3 protein is CASSLVAVYGYTF. CDR3 DNA sequence: TGTGCCAGCAGTTTAGTGGCAGTCTATGGCTACACCTTC.

CDR3 sequence reads: CASSLQGSRAFF. DNA for the CDR3: TGTGCCAGCAGCCTACAGGGCTCTAGAGCTTTCTTT. The chain combines TRBV6-5 with TRBJ1-1; D may be TRBD1 (6 bases). The V gene's germline CDR1 is MNHEY and CDR2 SVGAGI. Trimming removed 6 bases from V and 10 bases from J, with 15 bases in between. This CDR3 has 12 residues.

The gene calls are TRBV2 and TRBJ2-1, with D possibly TRBD2 on 5 matching bases. Trimming left V 8 bases short and J 7 bases short, with 12 bases between. Germline V gene sequence: CDR1 SNHLY, CDR2 FYNNEI. This CDR3 is 12 amino acids long. Here the CDR3 reads CASDRRRNEQFF. The CDR3 nucleotides read TGTGCCAGCGATCGGAGGAGAAATGAGCAGTTCTTC.

The V call is TRBV7-2, the J call TRBJ2-7; D may be TRBD1 (5 bases). Trimming cost V 5 bases and J 4 bases, with 6 bases left between them. The CDR3 runs 11 residues. Germline-derived CDR1 and CDR2 are SGHTA and FQGNSA. CDR3 nucleotide sequence: TGTGCCAGCAGCCCAGGGTACGAGCAGTACTTC. This translates into CASSPGYEQYF. Filled out from reference TRBV7-2 and TRBJ2-7, the complete variable domain reads GAGVSQSPSNKVTEKGKDVELRCDPISGHTALYWYRQSLGQGLEFLIYFQGNSAPDKSGLPSDRFSAERTGGSVSTLTIQRTQQEDSAVYLCASSPGYEQYFGPGTRLTVT.

The chain links TRBV25-1 to TRBJ2-3; 12 bases line up with TRBD2. V trimming: 1 base; J trimming: 0 bases; junction bases outside the gene matches: 5. Germline-derived CDR1 and CDR2 are MGHDK and SYGVNS. This CDR3 is built from 18 residues. The CDR3 DNA reads TGTGCCAGCAGTGAATCTAGCGGGGGGGAGGCTAGCACAGATACGCAGTATTTT. Protein: CASSESSGGEASTDTQYF.

The chain links TRBV2 to TRBJ2-7, with 7 bases aligning to TRBD1. Germline CDR1 SNHLY, CDR2 FYNNEI. With 1 base clipped from V and 0 bases from J, the junction kept 9 bases outside the gene matches. The CDR3 consists of 17 residues. The CDR3 nucleotides read TGTGCCAGCAGTGAAGGGGGTTTCGGGGACAGCTCCTACGAGCAGTACTTC. It yields the protein CASSEGGFGDSSYEQYF.

The V gene is TRBV21-1, the J gene TRBJ2-2; TRBD2 is taken as the D call from the table, unchecked against the DNA. TRBV21-1 is a recognized pseudogene. The length of the CDR3 is 14 residues. The CDR3 DNA reads TGTGCCGGCTTCCAGCGGGAGAACACCGGGGAGCTGTTTTTT. Translated: CAGFQRENTGELFF.

The V and J genes are TRBV9 and TRBJ2-7; 9 nucleotides align to TRBD1. The V gene end was trimmed by 6 bases and the J gene end by 5 bases; junction bases not matched to a gene: 15. Germline CDR1 is SGDLS and CDR2 is YYNGEE. The CDR3 spans 16 residues. CDR3 sequence: CASTLLPGQGAHEQYF. In DNA form, the CDR3 reads TGTGCCAGCACCCTGCTCCCGGGACAGGGTGCCCACGAGCAGTACTTC.

V and J are TRBV27 and TRBJ1-2; TRBD1 matches 8 bases. The V gene's germline CDR1 is MNHEY and CDR2 SMNVEV (reference sequence). The CDR3 has 14 amino acids. The V segment lost 6 bases and the J segment 8 bases; nucleotides outside the gene matches: 11. CDR3 sequence: CASRHRQGQEGYTF. CDR3 nucleotide sequence: TGTGCCAGCAGGCACCGACAGGGGCAAGAAGGCTACACCTTC.

V and J are TRBV11-1 and TRBJ1-2; no clear D. The V end lost 3 bases, the J end lost 2 bases, and 7 bases lay between the germline ends. The CDR3 loop spans 13 amino acids. CDR1 is SGHAT, CDR2 FQDESV, per germline (reference sequence). Here the CDR3 reads CASSFDNNYGYTF. As DNA, the CDR3 is TGTGCCAGCAGCTTTGACAACAACTATGGCTACACCTTC. Looking up the rest from reference TRBV11-1 and TRBJ1-2 gives the full variable domain: EAEVAQSPRYKITEKSQAVAFWCDPISGHATLYWYRQILGQGPELLVQFQDESVVDDSQLPKDRFSAERLKGVDSTLKIQPAELGDSAMYLCASSFDNNYGYTFGSGTRLTVV.

This chain joins TRBV28 and TRBJ2-7; 8 positions agree with TRBD1. V was clipped by 2 bases and J by 5 bases; unmatched bases: 8. The CDR3 consists of 15 residues. In germline, CDR1 is MDHEN, CDR2 SYDVKM. CDR3 DNA sequence: TGTGCCAGCAGTTTAGTGGACAGGGCATGGAACGAGCAGTACTTC. Amino acid sequence: CASSLVDRAWNEQYF.